This T cell receptor (beta chain) was obtained from a study of identical twins. In TCRdb, the 5' RACE reads were re-called with MiXCR into one record per CDR3 protein. Here the sample spans 500,000 or so distinct CDR3 sequences, roughly an eighth being singletons. The length of the CDR3 is 17 residues. J was trimmed by 2 bases and V by 0 bases; bases with no gene match: 10. CDR1 is SGHTA, CDR2 FQGNSA, per germline. Study results and caveats: There were fewer insertions in abundant cord blood beta clonotypes, but memory repertoires showed no such pattern. Out-of-frame alpha sequences shared by twins showed excess low generation probability. Excess sharing by twins proved weaker in beta out-of-frame sequences.

There are a few counts of this clonotype. Its antigen is undetermined. In addition, the sample was reused for a study of yellow fever vaccine responses in identical twins. That report notes: As reported, the vaccine T cell response of twins seemed partly convergent and partly personalized.

The rearrangement joins TRBV7-2 to TRBJ2-7; 7 bases fit TRBD2. The TCR comes from a woman in her late teens or twenties in good health. The sample comprised CD4+ T cells sorted from blood. This CDR3 is CASSLALSGGSPYEQYF. Written as DNA, the CDR3 is TGTGCCAGCAGCTTAGCGCTAAGTGGCGGGAGCCCCTACGAGCAGTACTTC.